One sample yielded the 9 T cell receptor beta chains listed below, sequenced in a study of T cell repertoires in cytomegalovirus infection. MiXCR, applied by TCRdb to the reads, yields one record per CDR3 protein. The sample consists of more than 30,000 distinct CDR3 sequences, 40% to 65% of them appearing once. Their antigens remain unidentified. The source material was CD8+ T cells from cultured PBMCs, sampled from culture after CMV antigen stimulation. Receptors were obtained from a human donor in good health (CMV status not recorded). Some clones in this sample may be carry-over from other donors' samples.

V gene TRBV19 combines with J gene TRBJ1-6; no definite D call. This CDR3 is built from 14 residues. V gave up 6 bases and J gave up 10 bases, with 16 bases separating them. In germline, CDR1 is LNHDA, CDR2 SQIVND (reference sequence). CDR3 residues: CASRRMTDFSPLHF. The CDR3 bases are TGTGCCAGTAGAAGGATGACGGACTTCTCACCCCTCCACTTT. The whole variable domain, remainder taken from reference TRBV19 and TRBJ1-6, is DGGITQSPKYLFRKEGQNVTLSCEQNLNHDAMYWYRQDPGQGLRLIYYSQIVNDFQKGDIAEGYSVSREKKESFPLTVTSAQKNPTAFYLCASRRMTDFSPLHFGNGTRLTVT.

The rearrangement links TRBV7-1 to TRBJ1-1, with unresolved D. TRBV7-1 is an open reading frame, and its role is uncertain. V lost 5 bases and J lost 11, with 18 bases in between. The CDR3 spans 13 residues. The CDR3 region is CASSPKVDPRAFF. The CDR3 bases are TGTGCCAGCAGCCCCAAGGTTGATCCTAGGGCTTTCTTT.

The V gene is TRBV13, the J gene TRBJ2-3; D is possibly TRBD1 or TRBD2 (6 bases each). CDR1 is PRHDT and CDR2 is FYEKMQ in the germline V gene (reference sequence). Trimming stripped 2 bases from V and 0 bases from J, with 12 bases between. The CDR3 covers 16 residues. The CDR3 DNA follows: TGTGCCAGCAGCTTATCGAGGGGGAGGAGCACAGATACGCAGTATTTT. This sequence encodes CASSLSRGRSTDTQYF. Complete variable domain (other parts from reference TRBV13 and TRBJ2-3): AAGVIQSPRHLIKEKRETATLKCYPIPRHDTVYWYQQGPGQDPQFLISFYEKMQSDKGSIPDRFSAQQFSDYHSELNMSSLELGDSALYFCASSLSRGRSTDTQYFGPGTRLTVL.

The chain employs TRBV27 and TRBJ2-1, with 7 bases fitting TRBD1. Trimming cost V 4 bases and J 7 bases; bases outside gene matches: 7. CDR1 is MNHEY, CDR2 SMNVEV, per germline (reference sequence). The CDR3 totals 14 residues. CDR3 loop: CASSSNRGMNEQFF. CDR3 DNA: TGTGCCAGCAGTTCGAACAGGGGTATGAATGAGCAGTTCTTC.

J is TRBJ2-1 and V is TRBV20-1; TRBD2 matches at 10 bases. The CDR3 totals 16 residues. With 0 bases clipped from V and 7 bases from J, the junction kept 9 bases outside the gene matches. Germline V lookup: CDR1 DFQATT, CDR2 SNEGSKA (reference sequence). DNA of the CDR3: TGCAGTGCTAGAGATCGGGCTAGCGGGAGAGGTAATGAGCAGTTCTTC. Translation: CSARDRASGRGNEQFF.

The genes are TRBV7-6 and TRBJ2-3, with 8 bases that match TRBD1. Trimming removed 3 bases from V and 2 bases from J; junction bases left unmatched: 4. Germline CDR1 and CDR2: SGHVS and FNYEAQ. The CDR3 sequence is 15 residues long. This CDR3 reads CASSFGQGFTDTQYF. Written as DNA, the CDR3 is TGTGCCAGCAGCTTCGGACAGGGTTTCACAGATACGCAGTATTTT.

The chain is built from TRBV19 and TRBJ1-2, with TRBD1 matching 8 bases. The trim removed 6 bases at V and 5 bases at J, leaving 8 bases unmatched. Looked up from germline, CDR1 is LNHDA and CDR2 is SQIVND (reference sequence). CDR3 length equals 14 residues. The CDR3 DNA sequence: TGTGCCAGTAGCTCAATGGACAGGGCATATGGCTACACCTTC. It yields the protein CASSSMDRAYGYTF.

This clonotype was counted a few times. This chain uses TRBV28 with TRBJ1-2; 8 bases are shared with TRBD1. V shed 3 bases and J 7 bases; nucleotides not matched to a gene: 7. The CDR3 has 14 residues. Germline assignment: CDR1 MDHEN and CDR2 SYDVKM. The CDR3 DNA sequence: TGTGCCAGCAGTTTGGGGACAGGAAGTTTTGGCTACACCTTC. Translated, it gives CASSLGTGSFGYTF.

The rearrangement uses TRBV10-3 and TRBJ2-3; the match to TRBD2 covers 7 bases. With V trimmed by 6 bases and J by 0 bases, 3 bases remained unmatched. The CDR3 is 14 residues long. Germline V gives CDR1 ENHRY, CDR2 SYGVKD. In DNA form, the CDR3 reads TGTGCCATCAGCGGGGGGACTAGCACAGATACGCAGTATTTT. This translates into CAISGGTSTDTQYF.